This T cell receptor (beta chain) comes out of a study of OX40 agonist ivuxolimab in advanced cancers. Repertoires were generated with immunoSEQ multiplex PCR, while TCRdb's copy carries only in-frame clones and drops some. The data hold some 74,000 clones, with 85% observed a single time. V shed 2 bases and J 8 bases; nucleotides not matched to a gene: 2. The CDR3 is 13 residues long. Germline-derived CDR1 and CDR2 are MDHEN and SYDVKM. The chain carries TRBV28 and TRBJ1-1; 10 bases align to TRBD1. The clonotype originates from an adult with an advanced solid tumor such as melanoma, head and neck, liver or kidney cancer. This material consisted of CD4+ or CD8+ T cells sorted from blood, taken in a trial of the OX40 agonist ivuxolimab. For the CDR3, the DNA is TGTGCCAGCAGTTTACTGGGACAGGGGGAAGCTTTCTTT. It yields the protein CASSLLGQGEAFF.